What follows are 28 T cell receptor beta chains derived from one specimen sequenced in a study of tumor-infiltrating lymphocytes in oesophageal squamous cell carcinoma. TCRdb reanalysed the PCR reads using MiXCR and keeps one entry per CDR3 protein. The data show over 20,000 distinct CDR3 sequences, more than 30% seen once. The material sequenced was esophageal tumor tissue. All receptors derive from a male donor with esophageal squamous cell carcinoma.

The chain's CDR3 is CASIVNSPYEQYF. In DNA, the CDR3 is TGTGCCAGCATTGTAAACAGTCCCTACGAGCAGTACTTC. J is TRBJ2-1 and V is TRBV6-8; D uncertain. The end of the DNA aligns better with TRBJ2-7, so the J call may be wrong. CDR3 length: 13 amino acids. Germline assignment: CDR1 MNHGY and CDR2 SAAAGT.

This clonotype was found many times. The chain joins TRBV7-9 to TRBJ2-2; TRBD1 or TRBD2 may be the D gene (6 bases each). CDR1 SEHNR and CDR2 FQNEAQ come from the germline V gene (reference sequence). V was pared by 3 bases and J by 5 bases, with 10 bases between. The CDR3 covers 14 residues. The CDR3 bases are TGTGCCAGCAGCTTTAGGGGGGATACCGGGGAGCTGTTTTTT. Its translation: CASSFRGDTGELFF.

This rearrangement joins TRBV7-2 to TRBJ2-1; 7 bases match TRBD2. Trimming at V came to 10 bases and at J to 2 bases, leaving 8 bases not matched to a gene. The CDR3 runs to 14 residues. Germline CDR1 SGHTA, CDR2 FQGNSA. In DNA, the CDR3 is TGTGCCACCAATAGCGGGTGGCCCTACAATGAGCAGTTCTTC. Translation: CATNSGWPYNEQFF.

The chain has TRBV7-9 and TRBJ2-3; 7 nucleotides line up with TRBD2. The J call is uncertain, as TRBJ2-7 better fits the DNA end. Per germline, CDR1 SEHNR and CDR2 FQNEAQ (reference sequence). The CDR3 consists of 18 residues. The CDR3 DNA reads TGTGCCAGCAGCTTATCTGCCCCACCGGGACTAAGGTACAATGAGCAGTACTTC. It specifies CASSLSAPPGLRYNEQYF.

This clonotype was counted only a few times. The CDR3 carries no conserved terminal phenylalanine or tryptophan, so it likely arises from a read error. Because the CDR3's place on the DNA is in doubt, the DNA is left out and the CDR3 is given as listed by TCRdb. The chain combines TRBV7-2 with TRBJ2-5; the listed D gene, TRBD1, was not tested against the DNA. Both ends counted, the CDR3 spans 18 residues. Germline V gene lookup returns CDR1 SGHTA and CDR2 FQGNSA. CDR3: CASSPGPGQGNSPLHFGN.

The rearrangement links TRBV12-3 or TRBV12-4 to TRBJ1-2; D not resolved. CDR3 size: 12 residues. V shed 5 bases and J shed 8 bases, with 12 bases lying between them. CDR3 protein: CASSVNGGGYTF. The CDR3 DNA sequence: TGTGCCAGCAGTGTCAACGGTGGGGGCTACACCTTC.

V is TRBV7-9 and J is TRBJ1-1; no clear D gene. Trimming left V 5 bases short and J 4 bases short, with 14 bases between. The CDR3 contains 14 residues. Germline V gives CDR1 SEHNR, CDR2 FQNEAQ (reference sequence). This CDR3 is CASSPMGESTEAFF. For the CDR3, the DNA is TGTGCCAGCAGCCCCATGGGAGAGTCCACTGAAGCTTTCTTT.

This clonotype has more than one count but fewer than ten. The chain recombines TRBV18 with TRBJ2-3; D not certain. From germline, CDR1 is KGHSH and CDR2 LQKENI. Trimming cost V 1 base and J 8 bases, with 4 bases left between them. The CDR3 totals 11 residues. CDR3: CASSPLGTQYF. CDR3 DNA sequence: TGTGCCAGCTCACCACTTGGTACGCAGTATTTT.

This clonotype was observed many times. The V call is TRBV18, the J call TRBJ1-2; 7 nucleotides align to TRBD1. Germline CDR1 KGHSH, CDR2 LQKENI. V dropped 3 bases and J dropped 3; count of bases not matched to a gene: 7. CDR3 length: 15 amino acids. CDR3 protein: CASSPDRDVHYGYTF. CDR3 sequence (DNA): TGTGCCAGCTCACCCGACAGGGATGTTCACTATGGCTACACCTTC. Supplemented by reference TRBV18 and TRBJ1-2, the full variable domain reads NAGVMQNPRHLVRRRGQEARLRCSPMKGHSHVYWYRQLPEEGLKFMVYLQKENIIDESGMPKERFSAEFPKEGPSILRIQQVVRGDSAAYFCASSPDRDVHYGYTFGSGTRLTVV.

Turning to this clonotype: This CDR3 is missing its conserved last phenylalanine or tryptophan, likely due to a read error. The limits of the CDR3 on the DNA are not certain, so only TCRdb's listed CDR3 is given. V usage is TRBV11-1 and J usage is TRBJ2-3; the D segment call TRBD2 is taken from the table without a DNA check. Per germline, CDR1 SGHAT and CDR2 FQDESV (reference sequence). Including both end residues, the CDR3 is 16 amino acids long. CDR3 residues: CASSLGGARETQYFGP.

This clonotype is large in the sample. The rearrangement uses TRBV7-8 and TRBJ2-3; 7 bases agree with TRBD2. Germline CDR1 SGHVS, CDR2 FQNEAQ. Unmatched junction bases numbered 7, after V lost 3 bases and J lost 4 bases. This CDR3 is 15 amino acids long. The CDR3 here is CASSFRGRGPDTQYF. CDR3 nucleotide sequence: TGTGCCAGCAGCTTTCGCGGGAGAGGCCCAGATACGCAGTATTTT. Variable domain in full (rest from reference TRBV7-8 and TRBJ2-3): GAGVSQSPRYKVAKRGQDVALRCDPISGHVSLFWYQQALGQGPEFLTYFQNEAQLDKSGLPSDRFFAERPEGSVSTLKIQRTQQEDSAVYLCASSFRGRGPDTQYFGPGTRLTVL.

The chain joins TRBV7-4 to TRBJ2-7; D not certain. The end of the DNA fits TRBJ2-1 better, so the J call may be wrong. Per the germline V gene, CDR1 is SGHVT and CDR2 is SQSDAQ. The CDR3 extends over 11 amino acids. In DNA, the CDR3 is TGTGCCAGCAGCTTCGGAAATGAGCAGTTCTTC. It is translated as CASSFGNEQFF.

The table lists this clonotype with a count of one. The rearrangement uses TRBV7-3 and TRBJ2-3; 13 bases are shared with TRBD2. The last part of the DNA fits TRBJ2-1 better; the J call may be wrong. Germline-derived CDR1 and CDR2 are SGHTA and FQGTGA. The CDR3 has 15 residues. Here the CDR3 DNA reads TGTGCCAGCAGCGCGGGACTAGCGGGGCCCAGTGAGCAGTTCTTC. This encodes CASSAGLAGPSEQFF.

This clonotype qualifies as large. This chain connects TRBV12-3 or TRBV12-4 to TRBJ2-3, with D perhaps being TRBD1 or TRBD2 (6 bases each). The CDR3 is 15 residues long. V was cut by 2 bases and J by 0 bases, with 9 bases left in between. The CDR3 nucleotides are TGTGCCAGCAGTTTACAGGGGAGGAGCACAGATACGCAGTATTTT. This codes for CASSLQGRSTDTQYF.

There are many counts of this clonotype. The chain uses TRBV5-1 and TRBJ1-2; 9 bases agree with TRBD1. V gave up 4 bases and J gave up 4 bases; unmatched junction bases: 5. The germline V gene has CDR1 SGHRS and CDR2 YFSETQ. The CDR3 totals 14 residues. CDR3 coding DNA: TGCGCCAGCAGCCCGGACAGGGGAGGCTATGGCTACACCTTC. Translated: CASSPDRGGYGYTF.

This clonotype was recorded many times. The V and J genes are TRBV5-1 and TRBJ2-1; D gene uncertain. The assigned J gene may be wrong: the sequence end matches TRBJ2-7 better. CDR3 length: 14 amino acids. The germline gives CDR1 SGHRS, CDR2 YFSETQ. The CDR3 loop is CASSLRAGPNEQYF. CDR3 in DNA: TGCGCCAGCAGCTTGAGGGCAGGTCCCAATGAGCAGTACTTC.

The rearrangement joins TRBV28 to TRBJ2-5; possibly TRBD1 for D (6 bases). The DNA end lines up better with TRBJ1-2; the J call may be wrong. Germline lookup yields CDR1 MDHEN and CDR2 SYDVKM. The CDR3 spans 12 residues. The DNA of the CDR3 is TGTGCCAGCAGACATACAGGGAATGGCTACACCTTC. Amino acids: CASRHTGNGYTF.

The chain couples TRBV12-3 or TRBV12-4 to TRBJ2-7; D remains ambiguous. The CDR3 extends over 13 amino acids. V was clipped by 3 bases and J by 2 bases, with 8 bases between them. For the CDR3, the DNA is TGTGCCAGCAGTTTTGAGTGGGCCTACGAGCAGTACTTC. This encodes CASSFEWAYEQYF.

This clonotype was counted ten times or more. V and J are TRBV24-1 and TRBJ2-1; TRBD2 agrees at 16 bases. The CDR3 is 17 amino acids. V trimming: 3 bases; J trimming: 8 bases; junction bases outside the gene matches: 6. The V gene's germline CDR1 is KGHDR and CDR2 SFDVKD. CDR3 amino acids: CATSDPGTSGRADEQFF. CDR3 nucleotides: TGTGCCACCAGTGATCCCGGGACTAGCGGGAGGGCCGATGAGCAGTTCTTC.

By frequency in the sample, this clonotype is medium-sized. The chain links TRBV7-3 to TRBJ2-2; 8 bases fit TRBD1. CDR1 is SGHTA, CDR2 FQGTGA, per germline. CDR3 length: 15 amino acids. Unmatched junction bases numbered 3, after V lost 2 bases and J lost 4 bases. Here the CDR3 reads CASSLLQGATGELFF. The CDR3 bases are TGTGCCAGCAGCTTACTTCAGGGGGCCACCGGGGAGCTGTTTTTT.

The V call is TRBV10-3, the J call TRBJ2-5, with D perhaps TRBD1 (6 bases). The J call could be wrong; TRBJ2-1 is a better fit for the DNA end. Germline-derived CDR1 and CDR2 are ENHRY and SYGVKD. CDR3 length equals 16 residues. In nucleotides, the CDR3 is TGTGCCATCAGTGATTTGGGGGCGGGTACCGGTAATGAGCAGTTCTTC. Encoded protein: CAISDLGAGTGNEQFF.

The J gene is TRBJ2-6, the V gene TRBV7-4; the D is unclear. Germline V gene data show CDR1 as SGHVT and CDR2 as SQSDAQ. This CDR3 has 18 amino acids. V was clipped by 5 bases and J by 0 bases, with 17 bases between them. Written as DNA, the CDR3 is TGTGCCAGCAGCGCCCAACAGTACTACTCCTCTGGGGCCAACGTCCTGACTTTC. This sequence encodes CASSAQQYYSSGANVLTF.

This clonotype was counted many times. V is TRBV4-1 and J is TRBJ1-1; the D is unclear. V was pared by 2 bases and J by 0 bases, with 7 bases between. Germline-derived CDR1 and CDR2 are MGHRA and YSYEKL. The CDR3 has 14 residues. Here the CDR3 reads CASSQISVNTEAFF. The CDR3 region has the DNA TGCGCCAGCAGCCAAATTTCCGTGAACACTGAAGCTTTCTTT.

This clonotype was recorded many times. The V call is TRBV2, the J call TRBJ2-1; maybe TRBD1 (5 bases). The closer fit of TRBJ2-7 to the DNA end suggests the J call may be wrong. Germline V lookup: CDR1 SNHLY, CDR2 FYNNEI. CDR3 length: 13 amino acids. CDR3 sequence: CASKRGYNAEQYF. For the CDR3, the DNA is TGTGCCAGCAAAAGGGGTTACAACGCCGAGCAGTACTTC.

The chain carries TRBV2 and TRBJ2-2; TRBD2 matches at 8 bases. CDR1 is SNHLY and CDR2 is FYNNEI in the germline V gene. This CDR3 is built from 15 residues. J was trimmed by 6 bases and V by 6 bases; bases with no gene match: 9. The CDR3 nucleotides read TGTGCCAGCAGCGGGACTAGTGGGGTGGCCGGGGAGCTGTTTTTT. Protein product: CASSGTSGVAGELFF.

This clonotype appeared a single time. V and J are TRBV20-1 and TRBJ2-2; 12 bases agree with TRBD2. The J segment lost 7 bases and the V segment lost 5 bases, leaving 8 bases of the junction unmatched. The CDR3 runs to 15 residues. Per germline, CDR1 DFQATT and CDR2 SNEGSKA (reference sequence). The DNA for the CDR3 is TGCAGTGCTCCCCTAGCGGGAGGGCGCAGCGGGGAGCTGTTTTTT. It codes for CSAPLAGGRSGELFF.

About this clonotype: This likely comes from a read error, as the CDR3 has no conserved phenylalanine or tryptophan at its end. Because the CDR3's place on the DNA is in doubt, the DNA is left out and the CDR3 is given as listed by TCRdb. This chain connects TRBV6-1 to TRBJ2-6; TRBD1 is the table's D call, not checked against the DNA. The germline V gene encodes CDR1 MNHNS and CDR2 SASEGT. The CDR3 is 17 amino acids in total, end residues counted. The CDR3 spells CASSEEADTFYEQYFGA.

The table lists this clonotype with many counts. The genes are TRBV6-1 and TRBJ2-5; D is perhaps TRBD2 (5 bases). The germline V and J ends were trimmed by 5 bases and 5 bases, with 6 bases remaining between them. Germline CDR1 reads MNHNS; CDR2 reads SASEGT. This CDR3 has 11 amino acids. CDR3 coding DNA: TGTGCCAGCAGTACGGGGGAGACCCAGTACTTC. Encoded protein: CASSTGETQYF.